The 2 T cell receptor beta chains below were found in one sample sequenced in a study of cytomegalovirus exposure and HLA in healthy donors. The PCR employed 60 Vbeta primers together with 13 Jbeta primers. Method: immunoSEQ multiplex PCR; TCRdb's copy keeps in-frame clones and lacks some. The sample records about 160,000 clones, 87% being singletons. The sample was PBMCs. The receptors derive from a woman between 25 and 40 years old in good health and CMV-seronegative.

This chain uses TRBV27 with TRBJ1-6; no clear D gene. Trimming stripped 7 bases from V and 0 bases from J, with 7 bases between. CDR1 is MNHEY and CDR2 is SMNVEV in the germline V gene (reference sequence). This CDR3 is 14 amino acids long. The CDR3 DNA reads TGTGCCAGCAAATATAGCTCCTATAATTCACCCCTCCACTTT. Translation: CASKYSSYNSPLHF.

This clone was observed once. The chain carries TRBV27 and TRBJ1-2, with TRBD1 identical over 9 bases. CDR3 size: 14 residues. Germline assignment: CDR1 MNHEY and CDR2 SMNVEV (reference sequence). V shed 6 bases and J 4 bases; nucleotides not matched to a gene: 6. The CDR3 spells CASSTGGAGYGYTF. The DNA of the CDR3 is TGTGCCAGCAGCACAGGGGGCGCAGGCTATGGCTACACCTTC.